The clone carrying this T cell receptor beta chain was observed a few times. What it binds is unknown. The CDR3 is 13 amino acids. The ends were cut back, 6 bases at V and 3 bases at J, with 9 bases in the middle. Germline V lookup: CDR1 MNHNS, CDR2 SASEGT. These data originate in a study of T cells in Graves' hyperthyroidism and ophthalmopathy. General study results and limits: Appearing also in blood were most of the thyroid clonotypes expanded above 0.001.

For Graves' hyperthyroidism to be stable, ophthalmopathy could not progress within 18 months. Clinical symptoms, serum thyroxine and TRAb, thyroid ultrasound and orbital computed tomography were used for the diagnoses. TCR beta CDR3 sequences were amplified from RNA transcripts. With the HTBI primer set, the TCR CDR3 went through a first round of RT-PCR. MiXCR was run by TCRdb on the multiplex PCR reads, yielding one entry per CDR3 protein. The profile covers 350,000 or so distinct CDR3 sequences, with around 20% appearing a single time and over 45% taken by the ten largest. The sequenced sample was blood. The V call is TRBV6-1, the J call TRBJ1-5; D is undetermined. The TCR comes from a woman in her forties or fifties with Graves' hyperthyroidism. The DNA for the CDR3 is TGTGCCAGCAGCACCGGGGACAATCAGCCCCAGCATTTT. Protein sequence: CASSTGDNQPQHF.